The 29 T cell receptor beta chains given below trace back to one sample, sequenced in a study of T cell responses to AZD1222 COVID-19 vaccine. Sequenced by immunoSEQ multiplex PCR; TCRdb stores in-frame clones only, minus some. The sample comprises about 59,000 clones, 84% of which are singletons, and less than 9.5% rests with the top ten. This material consisted of peripheral blood, taken on day 0 of AZD1222 vaccination. These receptors were collected from an adult in good health.

The chain recombines TRBV4-1 with TRBJ1-1; D remains ambiguous. Per the germline V gene, CDR1 is MGHRA and CDR2 is YSYEKL. Trimming took 4 bases from V and 10 from J, leaving 16 bases between them. The CDR3 loop spans 13 amino acids. CDR3: CASSLFVGSGAFF. CDR3 coding DNA: TGCGCCAGCAGCCTCTTCGTCGGCTCAGGAGCTTTCTTT.

Regarding this clone: Relative to the germline gene, one junction end is altered; a read error may explain this. The chain has TRBV5-6 and TRBJ2-7, with TRBD1 as a possible D gene (5 bases). The CDR3 runs 16 residues. Germline V CDR1 and CDR2: SGHDT, YYEEEE. As DNA, the CDR3 is TGTGCCAGCAGCCCGACAAGGGCAGGGCTATCCTCCGAGCAGTACTTC. Amino acid sequence: CASSPTRAGLSSEQYF.

This rearrangement joins TRBV28 to TRBJ2-3; the match to TRBD2 covers 9 bases. The CDR3 length is 15 residues. The V gene end was trimmed by 6 bases and the J gene end by 2 bases; junction bases not matched to a gene: 6. Per germline, CDR1 MDHEN and CDR2 SYDVKM. CDR3 loop: CASSPSGGFTDTQYF. CDR3 coding DNA: TGTGCCAGCAGCCCAAGCGGGGGGTTCACAGATACGCAGTATTTT.

The rearrangement joins TRBV7-9 to TRBJ1-1, with D hard to call. The V gene lost 5 bases and the J gene lost 3 bases, with 16 bases spanning the gap. The germline gives CDR1 SEHNR, CDR2 FQNEAQ (reference sequence). This CDR3 is built from 15 residues. CDR3 region: CASSPWTEIDTEAFF. The CDR3 DNA is TGTGCCAGCAGCCCATGGACTGAGATCGACACTGAAGCTTTCTTT.

This chain connects TRBV5-6 to TRBJ2-5; 12 nucleotides match TRBD2. V dropped 7 bases and J dropped 5; count of bases not matched to a gene: 9. The CDR3 extends over 15 amino acids. Germline CDR1 and CDR2: SGHDT and YYEEEE. The CDR3 DNA sequence: TGTGCCAGCTCTAGACTAGCGGGGGTTGTTGAGACCCAGTACTTC. This gives the protein CASSRLAGVVETQYF.

The chain links TRBV5-6 to TRBJ1-4; D is uncertain. The germline V gene has CDR1 SGHDT and CDR2 YYEEEE. The V gene lost 3 bases and the J gene lost 0 bases, with 9 bases spanning the gap. CDR3 size: 15 residues. The CDR3 loop reads CASSYGTATNEKLFF. In DNA form, the CDR3 reads TGTGCCAGCAGCTATGGAACTGCAACTAATGAAAAACTGTTTTTT.

The chain is built from TRBV7-2 and TRBJ1-2; D unclear. CDR1 and CDR2 from the germline V gene are SGHTA and FQGNSA. V was trimmed by 2 bases and J by 1 base, leaving 11 bases between them. The CDR3 is 15 amino acids. The DNA for the CDR3 is TGTGCCAGCAGCTTAACTAGAGGAATTAACTATGGCTACACCTTC. Amino acids: CASSLTRGINYGYTF.

The V and J genes are TRBV7-7 and TRBJ2-5, with TRBD1 matching 9 bases. Trimming removed 5 bases from V and 5 bases from J; junction bases left unmatched: 6. Germline CDR1 is SSHAT and CDR2 is FNYEAQ (reference sequence). There are 14 residues in the CDR3. The CDR3 DNA reads as TGTGCCAGCAGCCCAGGGACAGGGCGGGAGACCCAGTACTTC. Amino acid sequence: CASSPGTGRETQYF. Full variable domain (rest looked up from reference TRBV7-7 and TRBJ2-5): GAGVSQSPRYKVTKRGQDVTLRCDPISSHATLYWYQQALGQGPEFLTYFNYEAQPDKSGLPSDRFSAERPEGSISTLTIQRTEQRDSAMYRCASSPGTGRETQYFGPGTRLLVL.

This clone was seen a few times. The chain is built from TRBV5-6 and TRBJ2-2, with 7 bases fitting TRBD1. The junction had 2 bases not matched to a gene; V was cut back by 2 bases and J by 1 base. CDR1 is SGHDT, CDR2 YYEEEE, per germline. CDR3 length equals 15 residues. CDR3 sequence (DNA): TGTGCCAGCAGCTTTGACAGGGTGAACACCGGGGAGCTGTTTTTT. Encoded protein: CASSFDRVNTGELFF.

The chain carries TRBV28 and TRBJ1-5; perhaps TRBD1 as D (6 bases). Trimming pared 2 bases from V and 5 bases from J, leaving 16 bases between. The CDR3 has 16 residues. Germline CDR1 is MDHEN and CDR2 is SYDVKM. The CDR3 spells CASSLPLTGFDQPQHF. For the CDR3, the DNA is TGTGCCAGCAGTTTACCTCTCACAGGGTTCGATCAGCCCCAGCATTTT.

The chain recombines TRBV12-3 or TRBV12-4 with TRBJ2-3; TRBD1 matches at 7 bases. The CDR3 totals 13 residues. V lost 1 base to trimming and J lost 5 bases; unmatched junction nucleotides: 0. CDR3 coding DNA: TGTGCCAGCAGTTTAGGACAGGGAGATACGCAGTATTTT. This codes for CASSLGQGDTQYF.

This chain joins TRBV19 and TRBJ2-7; D perhaps matches TRBD1 (5 bases). Germline assignment: CDR1 LNHDA and CDR2 SQIVND (reference sequence). The CDR3 spans 15 residues. V was cut by 1 base and J by 4 bases, with 14 bases left in between. The CDR3 sequence: CASSIGPGSGYEQYF. CDR3 nucleotides: TGTGCCAGTAGTATAGGGCCCGGATCAGGGTACGAGCAGTACTTC.

The chain is built from TRBV7-6 and TRBJ2-7; TRBD1 is a possible D gene (6 bases). The CDR3 contains 15 residues. V was shortened by 1 base and J by 0 bases, with 10 bases between the two germline ends. Germline V CDR1 and CDR2: SGHVS, FNYEAQ. The CDR3 nucleotides are TGTGCCAGCAGCTTAGGGGACACTTCCTCCTACGAGCAGTACTTC. Amino acids: CASSLGDTSSYEQYF.

This chain connects TRBV4-2 to TRBJ2-2; tentative D call: TRBD2 (6 bases). Trimming shortened V by 1 base and J by 5 bases, and 26 bases separated the two germline ends. Germline lookup yields CDR1 LGHNA and CDR2 YNFKEQ. The CDR3 runs to 20 residues. The chain's CDR3 is CASSQGFGSLSRQQTGELFF. DNA of the CDR3: TGTGCCAGCAGCCAAGGGTTCGGGAGTCTGTCCCGGCAACAGACCGGGGAGCTGTTTTTT.

The V call is TRBV6-6, the J call TRBJ1-5; 7 bases are a match to TRBD1. The germline CDR1 and CDR2 sequences are MNHNY and SVGAGI (reference sequence). This CDR3 has 15 residues. V was clipped by 5 bases and J by 7 bases; unmatched bases: 11. CDR3 DNA sequence: TGTGCCAGCAGTACCGACAGGGAGAGAGAGCAGCCCCAGCATTTT. It is translated as CASSTDREREQPQHF.

The CDR3 protein is CAISGEANSPLHF. The CDR3 DNA reads as TGTGCCATCAGTGGTGAGGCCAATTCACCCCTCCACTTT. The chain combines TRBV10-3 with TRBJ1-6; D not certain. Germline lookup yields CDR1 ENHRY and CDR2 SYGVKD. V was cut by 4 bases and J by 7 bases, with 8 bases left in between. This CDR3 has 13 residues.

The J gene is TRBJ1-1, the V gene TRBV7-2; TRBD1 matches at 9 bases. Looked up from germline, CDR1 is SGHTA and CDR2 is FQGNSA. V lost 5 bases to trimming and J lost 4 bases; unmatched junction nucleotides: 8. The CDR3 runs 15 residues. The CDR3 here is CASSPQGASGTEAFF. Here the CDR3 DNA reads TGTGCCAGCAGCCCACAGGGGGCGTCTGGCACTGAAGCTTTCTTT.

This clone was recorded once. This sequence joins TRBV28 and TRBJ1-1, with TRBD1 matching 8 bases. J lost 5 bases, V lost 6 bases, and 11 bases had no gene match. Germline V gene lookup returns CDR1 MDHEN and CDR2 SYDVKM. The CDR3 consists of 15 residues. The CDR3 region is CASSQGADGSTEAFF. The CDR3 nucleotides are TGTGCCAGCAGCCAGGGGGCTGATGGGTCGACTGAAGCTTTCTTT.

The rearrangement joins TRBV6-5 to TRBJ2-6; D unclear. CDR1 and CDR2 (germline): MNHEY, SVGAGI. The CDR3 runs 14 residues. Deletions cut 6 bases from V and 0 bases from J, with 6 bases between. CDR3 region: CASRISSGANVLTF. CDR3 DNA: TGTGCCAGCAGAATAAGCTCTGGGGCCAACGTCCTGACTTTC.

The chain recombines TRBV29-1 with TRBJ1-2, with D possibly matching TRBD1 (5 bases). The germline V gene has CDR1 SQVTM and CDR2 ANQGSEA. V was shortened by 4 bases and J by 3 bases, with 15 bases between the two germline ends. CDR3 length equals 14 residues. In DNA, the CDR3 is TGCAGCGTTGTGGAGGGGATGAGTGACTATGGCTACACCTTC. Amino acids: CSVVEGMSDYGYTF.

The chain joins TRBV21-1 to TRBJ1-1; the table's D call, TRBD1, was not checked against the DNA. TRBV21-1 corresponds to a pseudogene. The CDR3 consists of 14 residues. CDR3 loop: CASSKPGGRTEAFF. CDR3 bases: TGTGCCAGCAGCAAACCAGGGGGCCGCACTGAAGCTTTCTTT.

The chain combines TRBV5-1 with TRBJ2-3, with D unclear. The CDR3 totals 15 residues. Per the germline V gene, CDR1 is SGHRS and CDR2 is YFSETQ. Trimming took off 2 bases at V and 3 bases at J, with 13 bases between the two ends. The CDR3 nucleotides read TGCGCCAGCAGCTTTTATGGGCTAGGGACAGATACGCAGTATTTT. As protein: CASSFYGLGTDTQYF.

This clone was seen a handful of times. The chain uses TRBV3-1 (or the pseudogene TRBV3-2) and TRBJ1-6; D gene ambiguous. Trimming cost V 0 bases and J 10 bases, with 4 bases left between them. Germline CDR1 and CDR2: LGHDT and YNNKEL (reference sequence). CDR3 length equals 12 residues. In nucleotides, the CDR3 is TGTGCCAGCAGCCAAGAAGGATCACCCCTCCACTTT. Its translation: CASSQEGSPLHF.

J is TRBJ2-1 and V is TRBV6-4; 12 nucleotides line up with TRBD1. Germline assignment: CDR1 MRHNA and CDR2 SNTAGT. The length of the CDR3 is 16 residues. J lost 8 bases, V lost 5 bases, and 10 bases had no gene match. The DNA for the CDR3 is TGTGCCAGCAGTAGGCTCGGGACAGGGGGCGGCCATGAGCAGTTCTTC. This translates into CASSRLGTGGGHEQFF.

This rearrangement joins TRBV2 to TRBJ1-6; tentatively, D is TRBD1 (5 bases). This CDR3 contains 15 residues. CDR1 is SNHLY and CDR2 is FYNNEI in the germline V gene. V lost 2 bases and J lost 7, with 12 bases in between. The CDR3, as DNA: TGTGCCAGCAGTGAAATGGGGCAGACCAATTCACCCCTCCACTTT. Translation: CASSEMGQTNSPLHF.

The rearrangement uses TRBV5-6 and TRBJ2-7, with D perhaps matching TRBD2 (6 bases). Germline V gene lookup returns CDR1 SGHDT and CDR2 YYEEEE. V was shortened by 4 bases and J by 5 bases, with 10 bases between the two germline ends. This CDR3 has 12 amino acids. CDR3 residues: CASSGGSHEQYF. CDR3 in DNA: TGTGCCAGCAGCGGAGGGAGCCACGAGCAGTACTTC.

In this sample, this clone turned up a few times. The DNA for the CDR3 is TGTGCCAGCACCGCGGGATTTCATAGCTCCTACGAGCAGTACTTC. As protein: CASTAGFHSSYEQYF. This chain connects TRBV28 to TRBJ2-7, with a tentative D call TRBD2 (6 bases). Trimming shortened V by 7 bases and J by 0 bases, and 16 bases separated the two germline ends. The CDR3 is made up of 15 amino acids. The V gene's germline CDR1 is MDHEN and CDR2 SYDVKM.

The chain has TRBV4-1 and TRBJ2-3, with no clear D. In germline, CDR1 is MGHRA, CDR2 YSYEKL. This CDR3 region has 15 residues. With 5 bases removed from V and 5 bases from J, the gap between germline ends came to 17 bases. CDR3 residues: CASSEQSLDEDTQYF. The CDR3 bases are TGCGCCAGCAGCGAGCAGTCCCTCGATGAAGATACGCAGTATTTT.

In its sample, this clone was seen a few times. V gene TRBV21-1 combines with J gene TRBJ2-5. TRBV21-1 is designated a pseudogene. There are 14 residues in the CDR3. The CDR3 DNA reads as TGTGCCAGCAGCAAACAGACGGTTAAAGAGACCCAGTACTTC. This encodes CASSKQTVKETQYF.